This T cell receptor beta chain was identified in a study of blood T cell repertoires in COVID-19. Profiled with immunoSEQ multiplex PCR; TCRdb holds only in-frame clones, not every one. The table includes 200,000 or so clones, about 84% detected once. Germline lookup yields CDR1 SGHNT and CDR2 YENEEA. The ends lost 0 bases at V and 3 bases at J; junction bases unmatched: 5. The CDR3 has 15 residues. This clone has just a few counts. The V gene is TRBV11-3, the J gene TRBJ2-7, with TRBD2 matching over 7 bases. Material: peripheral blood. The sequence was collected from a woman aged 30 to 39 with acute or convalescent COVID-19. CDR3 DNA: TGTGCCAGCAGCTTAGAGGCGGGGGATAACTACGAGCAGTACTTC. Translating it yields CASSLEAGDNYEQYF.